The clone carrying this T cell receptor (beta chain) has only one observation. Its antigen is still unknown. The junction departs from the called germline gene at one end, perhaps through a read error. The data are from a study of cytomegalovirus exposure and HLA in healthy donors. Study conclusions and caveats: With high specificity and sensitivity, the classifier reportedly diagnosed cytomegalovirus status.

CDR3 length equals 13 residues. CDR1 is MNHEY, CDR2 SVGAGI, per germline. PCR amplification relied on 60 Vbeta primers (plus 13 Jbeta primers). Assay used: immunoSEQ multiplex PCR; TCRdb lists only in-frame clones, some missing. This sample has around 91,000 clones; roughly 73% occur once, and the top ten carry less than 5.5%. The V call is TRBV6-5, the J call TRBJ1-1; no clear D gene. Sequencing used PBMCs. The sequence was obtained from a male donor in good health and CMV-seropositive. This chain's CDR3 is CATRTALGTEVFF. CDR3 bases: TGTGCCACCAGAACAGCCTTGGGCACTGAAGTTTTCTTT.